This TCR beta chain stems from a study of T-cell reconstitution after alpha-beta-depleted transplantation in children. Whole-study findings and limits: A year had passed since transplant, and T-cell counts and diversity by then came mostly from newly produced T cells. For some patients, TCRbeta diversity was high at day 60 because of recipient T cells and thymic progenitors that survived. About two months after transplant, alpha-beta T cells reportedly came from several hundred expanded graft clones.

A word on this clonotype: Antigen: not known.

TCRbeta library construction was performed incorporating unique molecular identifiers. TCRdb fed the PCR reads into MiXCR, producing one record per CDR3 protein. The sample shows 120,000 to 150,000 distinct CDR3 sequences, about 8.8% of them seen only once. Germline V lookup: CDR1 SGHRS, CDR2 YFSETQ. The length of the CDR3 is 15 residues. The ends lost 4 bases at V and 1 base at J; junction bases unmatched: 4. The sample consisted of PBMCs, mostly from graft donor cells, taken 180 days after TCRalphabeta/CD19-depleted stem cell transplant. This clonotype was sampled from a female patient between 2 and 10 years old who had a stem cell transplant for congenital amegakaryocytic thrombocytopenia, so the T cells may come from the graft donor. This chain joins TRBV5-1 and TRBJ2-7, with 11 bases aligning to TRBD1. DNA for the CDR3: TGCGCCAGCAGCATGGGACAGGGGGGATCCTACGAGCAGTACTTC. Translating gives CASSMGQGGSYEQYF.